This T cell receptor (beta chain) derives from a study of shared clonotypes between healthy human individuals (TCRdb year 2020). At the level of the whole study: The cohort comprised two women and a few men aged 18 to 49 years. Between about 0.8 and 9.5 billion PBMCs per donor were obtained by leukapheresis. Blood TCR repertoires of a handful of healthy adults were deeply sequenced to estimate repertoire size and the extent of clonotype sharing between individuals. For each donor, CD4 naive and CD4 memory were each given three plates, CD8 naive was given two plates, and CD8 memory was given one plate. Libraries were prepared and TCR repertoires were sequenced by different laboratories using diverse techniques, in order to increase sequencing depth and limit assay-specific biases. Paper-wide results and their limitations: Based on pairwise subsampling, the degree of clonotype sharing among donors was expected to be affected by sequencing depth. Compared with non-shared clonotypes, clonotypes shared by all four sorted-subset donors had higher generation probabilities. Larger estimated clonotype richness was generally found for naive subsets than for memory subsets. Sharing across a few donors was observed for around 4.8% of naive CD4, over 3% of naive CD8, 2.3% of memory CD4, and roughly 0.4% of memory CD8 clonotypes. Because the study included only a small number of donors, the genetic and exposure-history diversity represented was limited. Rarefaction of sorted-subset datasets indicated incomplete sequencing despite the large sequencing depth. Sampling was restricted to blood, and TCR repertoires in tissue are likely to differ from TCR repertoires in blood.

Concerning this clone itself: It lacks a known antigen. No much larger clonotype is one base removed from it; base qualities were not supplied.

CD8 naive samples were obtained by positive selection for CCR7 among CD45RO-negative cells, yielding a CD45RA+CCR7+ population from which TemRA cells were excluded. Donors were healthy HIV-negative adults with no recently reported acute infections or vaccinations. All donors were Caucasian adults living in Nashville, Tennessee, USA. Blood was collected by leukapheresis, and PBMCs were isolated by Ficoll-Histopaque density gradient centrifugation and then cryopreserved in liquid nitrogen vapor phase. Analytical flow cytometry was used to check the purity and quantity of every magnetically sorted T cell population. Genomic DNA was isolated from each sorted fraction and quantified by UV absorbance on a Nanodrop 2000c. Using the deep immunoSEQ assay, multiplex PCR amplified TCR CDR3 regions from genomic DNA. Extracted genomic DNA from each cell subset was spread evenly across all wells of several immunoSEQ 96-well plates, with each plate serving as a replicate. For sorted subsets, each replicate PCR was loaded with 150 to 250 ng genomic DNA, equivalent to 30,000 to 35,000 T cell genomes. The purified libraries were quantified using a Qubit 3.0 fluorometer, sized with a Bioanalyzer 2100, and then quantified again using the KAPA Library Quantification kit. A separate single-read 150-cycle Illumina NextSeq 550 flow cell was used to sequence each immunoSEQ 96-well plate. As for how the authors treated the data: Because the immunoSEQ output held only junctional sequences and lacked quality scores, the filtering could not match the filtering applied to full-length reads. To assign V/J genes and CDR3, sequences were annotated against IMGT germline references using PyIR, a Python wrapper for IgBLAST v1.9. Reads with weak V/J assignments (E-value above 1e-6), missing CDR3, stop codons, out-of-frame junctions, or ambiguous translated residues were removed. V3J clonotypes were defined as sequences sharing the same inferred V gene, J gene, and CDR3 amino acid sequence. The percentage overlap between two repertoires was calculated by dividing the number of shared unique clonotypes by the size of the smaller repertoire. RTK rarefaction, the Chao1 estimator, and Recon v2.1 estimates of unobserved clonotypes were used to assess repertoire richness. OLGA was used to compute generation probabilities for all TCRbeta clonotypes that the gDNA method yielded from several donors. Drawn from immuneACCESS, this table holds only the in-frame rearrangements with V and J called that TCRdb kept. Clones are partly lost; checked studies trace under half to an unresolved V gene and leave the rest unexplained. V and J calls plus clone size are reproduced from that table; the DNA served to infer D and trimming. The sample table records 2 million to 2.5 million clones; around 93% of these occur just once. The ten largest account for roughly 1.7% of the sample.

The CDR3 sequence holds 15 residues, the cysteine and phenylalanine included. The CDR3 DNA has 45 bases and is translated from base 1. Here the chain combines TRBV12-2 and TRBJ1-5; the table assigns TRBD1, which was not confirmed against the DNA. TRBV12-2 is reported as a pseudogene. The sample consisted of naive CD8+ T cells from PBMCs. Taken with the paper, the label for cell subset or site translates to: CD45RA+CCR7+. The sequence derives from a man between 18 and 29 years old in good health. Some clones in this sample may be carry-over from other donors' samples. The CDR3 reads CASPDEGDFNQPQHF. The DNA reads as follows: TGTGCAAGTCCCGATGAGGGGGATTTCAATCAGCCCCAGCATTTT.